The 28 T cell receptor beta chains reported below all come from one sample, sequenced in a study of blood T cells in healthy people across ages. The second PCR ran roughly 6 to 12 cycles with a sample-barcoded 5' primer and J-beta primers. TCRdb processed the 5' RACE reads anew with MiXCR; each CDR3 protein has one entry. The sample has around 1,900,000 distinct CDR3 sequences, roughly 43% seen once; the top ten hold roughly 23%. The specimen was blood. Source of these receptors: a human donor in good health.

This clonotype was observed a handful of times. This rearrangement joins TRBV18 to TRBJ1-2; perhaps TRBD1 as D (5 bases). Germline CDR1 is KGHSH and CDR2 is LQKENI. V was shortened by 3 bases and J by 5 bases, with 19 bases between the two germline ends. The CDR3 spans 16 residues. The CDR3: CASSPPGGRGKYGYTF. The CDR3 DNA sequence: TGTGCCAGCTCACCGCCGGGAGGGCGGGGGAAGTATGGCTACACCTTC.

This rearrangement joins TRBV3-1 to TRBJ2-7; a weak D match, TRBD2 (6 bases). V was pared by 4 bases and J by 0 bases, with 13 bases between. This CDR3 contains 15 residues. Germline CDR1 and CDR2: LGHDT and YNNKEL (reference sequence). CDR3 nucleotide sequence: TGTGCCAGCAGCCGCTACCGGAGGGACTCCTACGAGCAGTACTTC. Protein sequence: CASSRYRRDSYEQYF.

The V gene is TRBV5-1, the J gene TRBJ1-1; no clear D. CDR1 and CDR2 (germline): SGHRS, YFSETQ. V lost 0 bases and J 2 bases, leaving 5 bases between the germline ends. The length of the CDR3 is 13 residues. The CDR3 reads CASSLVINTEAFF. The CDR3, as DNA: TGCGCCAGCAGCTTGGTTATTAACACTGAAGCTTTCTTT. Full variable domain (remainder filled in from reference TRBV5-1 and TRBJ1-1): KAGVTQTPRYLIKTRGQQVTLSCSPISGHRSVSWYQQTPGQGLQFLFEYFSETQRNKGNFPGRFSGRQFSNSRSEMNVSTLELGDSALYLCASSLVINTEAFFGQGTRLTVV.

This rearrangement joins TRBV20-1 to TRBJ1-2; 9 bases fit TRBD1. V trimming: 5 bases; J trimming: 1 base; junction bases outside the gene matches: 5. The V gene's germline CDR1 is DFQATT and CDR2 SNEGSKA (reference sequence). The CDR3 spans 14 residues. CDR3 protein: CSAATGGNNYGYTF. For the CDR3, the DNA is TGCAGTGCTGCGACAGGGGGGAATAACTATGGCTACACCTTC.

V is TRBV10-3 and J is TRBJ1-2, with a weak D call TRBD1 (5 bases). Germline V gives CDR1 ENHRY, CDR2 SYGVKD. The length of the CDR3 is 13 residues. V gave up 7 bases and J gave up 2 bases, with 11 bases separating them. The CDR3 reads CAINGDGNYGYTF. CDR3 sequence (DNA): TGTGCCATCAACGGGGACGGGAACTATGGCTACACCTTC.

This clonotype was counted between two and nine times. The V gene is TRBV11-2, the J gene TRBJ2-7; TRBD2 matches 10 bases. This CDR3 is built from 15 residues. CDR1 and CDR2 from the germline V gene are SGHAT and FQNNGV. V lost 3 bases and J lost 6; bases outside the gene matches: 8. This chain's CDR3 is CASSFYPGLAVEQYF. The CDR3 DNA is TGTGCCAGCAGCTTCTACCCAGGACTAGCGGTCGAGCAGTACTTC.

The chain carries TRBV20-1 and TRBJ1-6, with D perhaps matching TRBD1 (5 bases). The length of the CDR3 is 13 residues. Trimming removed 5 bases from V and 8 bases from J, with 13 bases in between. The germline V gene has CDR1 DFQATT and CDR2 SNEGSKA (reference sequence). CDR3 residues: CSAVWDRDSPLHF. CDR3 coding DNA: TGCAGTGCTGTGTGGGACCGGGATTCACCCCTCCACTTT.

The chain carries TRBV15 and TRBJ1-1; the D gene is possibly TRBD1 (5 bases). The V and J ends lost 4 bases and 4 bases respectively, with 16 bases between them. Germline lookup yields CDR1 LNHNV and CDR2 YYDKDF (reference sequence). The CDR3 totals 15 residues. CDR3 DNA sequence: TGTGCCACCAGCATCTCCAGGGAGTTGGGCACTGAAGCTTTCTTT. This translates into CATSISRELGTEAFF.

For this clonotype: A read error may produce the germline difference seen at one junction end. This chain connects TRBV7-9 to TRBJ1-2; D unclear. Germline assignment: CDR1 SEHNR and CDR2 FQNEAQ (reference sequence). The CDR3 runs 13 residues. The CDR3 spells CAGSLNSRYGYTF. The CDR3 DNA reads as TGTGCCGGCAGCTTAAATAGCCGCTATGGCTACACCTTC.

This clonotype was detected a few times. The genes are TRBV6-2 or TRBV6-3 and TRBJ2-1; D remains unclear. CDR3 length: 14 residues. Germline assignment: CDR1 MNHEY and CDR2 SVGEGT. The ends were cut back, 6 bases at V and 6 bases at J, with 15 bases in the middle. The CDR3 DNA reads TGTGCCAGCAGCACCTCGAATGGGGTCAATGAGCAGTTCTTC. This encodes CASSTSNGVNEQFF.

The gene calls are TRBV7-6 and TRBJ1-5; 8 bases map to TRBD1. CDR3 length: 18 residues. The V gene end was trimmed by 2 bases and the J gene end by 5 bases; junction bases not matched to a gene: 14. Germline V lookup: CDR1 SGHVS, CDR2 FNYEAQ. The DNA for the CDR3 is TGTGCCAGCAGCTTATACGAACAGGGGGTGGCATGGGATCAGCCCCAGCATTTT. It translates to CASSLYEQGVAWDQPQHF.

This chain joins TRBV29-1 and TRBJ2-1; D gene uncertain. Per germline, CDR1 SQVTM and CDR2 ANQGSEA. V gave up 4 bases and J gave up 13 bases, with 20 bases separating them. This CDR3 comprises 13 residues. CDR3 protein: CSVATTAQETQFF. The CDR3 nucleotides are TGCAGCGTTGCCACTACAGCACAAGAGACCCAGTTCTTC.

V usage is TRBV9 and J usage is TRBJ2-7; D is perhaps TRBD1 or TRBD2 (5 bases each). This CDR3 is 16 amino acids long. The ends were cut back, 0 bases at V and 5 bases at J, with 18 bases in the middle. Per germline, CDR1 SGDLS and CDR2 YYNGEE. The CDR3 loop reads CASSVDGDALLDEQYF. Here the CDR3 DNA reads TGTGCCAGCAGCGTAGACGGGGACGCCCTGCTCGACGAGCAGTACTTC.

This clonotype was seen a handful of times. J is TRBJ2-5 and V is TRBV20-1; TRBD1 aligns across 7 bases. This CDR3 comprises 12 residues. V dropped 5 bases and J dropped 3; count of bases not matched to a gene: 3. Germline CDR1 DFQATT, CDR2 SNEGSKA (reference sequence). CDR3 protein: CSAPDRKETQYF. Written as DNA, the CDR3 is TGCAGTGCTCCGGACAGGAAAGAGACCCAGTACTTC.

V gene TRBV2 combines with J gene TRBJ1-2; D call uncertain. The CDR3 sequence is 14 residues long. Trimming stripped 2 bases from V and 8 bases from J, with 15 bases between. Per germline, CDR1 SNHLY and CDR2 FYNNEI. CDR3 amino acids: CASSELQDRYGYTF. CDR3 nucleotide sequence: TGTGCCAGCAGTGAATTGCAGGATCGGTACGGCTACACCTTC.

This clonotype was observed a handful of times. The genes are TRBV15 and TRBJ2-1; possible D gene TRBD1, 6 bases. The V gene's germline CDR1 is LNHNV and CDR2 YYDKDF (reference sequence). This CDR3 comprises 15 residues. Between the trimmed V and J ends, which lost 0 bases and 8 bases, there was a span of 14 bases. CDR3 coding DNA: TGTGCCACCAGCAGAGATTCCGGGGCAGGGGATGAGCAGTTCTTC. It encodes CATSRDSGAGDEQFF.

This clonotype has a handful of counts. This chain joins TRBV27 and TRBJ2-3, with TRBD1 matching 7 bases. J lost 4 bases, V lost 3 bases, and 7 bases had no gene match. Germline CDR1 and CDR2: MNHEY and SMNVEV (reference sequence). The CDR3 sequence is 15 residues long. CDR3 residues: CASSFPGGLPDTQYF. CDR3 in DNA: TGTGCCAGCAGTTTCCCAGGGGGTCTCCCAGATACGCAGTATTTT.

Points on this clonotype: One end of the junction does not line up with germline, which may come from a read error. CDR3 nucleotides: TGCAGTGCCACAAACCTCAGGGCATTCGGGTATGACTACACCTTC. Its translation is CSATNLRAFGYDYTF. The chain carries TRBV20-1 and TRBJ1-2, with D possibly matching TRBD1 (5 bases). This CDR3 is built from 15 residues. Germline-derived CDR1 and CDR2 are DFQATT and SNEGSKA (reference sequence).

The chain couples TRBV12-3 or TRBV12-4 to TRBJ1-5; the D gene is possibly TRBD1 (5 bases). The CDR3 covers 13 residues. Between the trimmed V and J ends, which lost 3 bases and 11 bases, there was a span of 14 bases. CDR3: CASSFSGESTQHF. CDR3 nucleotide sequence: TGTGCCAGCAGTTTTTCGGGGGAATCGACCCAGCATTTT.

This clonotype has just a few counts. The chain has TRBV29-1 and TRBJ2-6; D is ambiguous. The CDR3 runs to 15 residues. Trimming removed 3 bases from V and 0 bases from J, with 9 bases in between. Looked up from germline, CDR1 is SQVTM and CDR2 is ANQGSEA. DNA for the CDR3: TGCAGCGTTGAGGATATCAACTCTGGGGCCAACGTCCTGACTTTC. It codes for CSVEDINSGANVLTF.

This clonotype occurred a few times. The chain has TRBV10-3 and TRBJ2-5, with 8 bases that match TRBD2. The V gene end was trimmed by 3 bases and the J gene end by 2 bases; junction bases not matched to a gene: 5. Germline V gene data show CDR1 as ENHRY and CDR2 as SYGVKD. The CDR3 loop spans 15 amino acids. CDR3 nucleotide sequence: TGTGCCATCAGTGATTTAGCGGGGAAACAAGAGACCCAGTACTTC. The encoded protein is CAISDLAGKQETQYF.

This clonotype was seen only a few times. J is TRBJ1-1 and V is TRBV9, with no clear D. Trimming cost V 0 bases and J 3 bases, with 9 bases left between them. Germline lookup yields CDR1 SGDLS and CDR2 YYNGEE. CDR3 length: 14 residues. CDR3 loop: CASSVGVGYTEAFF. CDR3 nucleotides: TGTGCCAGCAGCGTAGGGGTGGGGTACACTGAAGCTTTCTTT. The full variable domain, its missing parts supplied by reference TRBV9 and TRBJ1-1, is DSGVTQTPKHLITATGQRVTLRCSPRSGDLSVYWYQQSLDQGLQFLIQYYNGEERAKGNILERFSAQQFPDLHSELNLSSLELGDSALYFCASSVGVGYTEAFFGQGTRLTVV.

This clonotype was recorded at least ten times. The V call is TRBV10-3, the J call TRBJ1-2, with D unclear. CDR1 ENHRY and CDR2 SYGVKD come from the germline V gene. CDR3 length: 14 amino acids. V was clipped by 0 bases and J by 1 base, with 6 bases between them. The CDR3 bases are TGTGCCATCAGTGAGTCGGGAGATAACTATGGCTACACCTTC. It translates to CAISESGDNYGYTF.

On this clonotype itself: Lacking the conserved final phenylalanine or tryptophan, this CDR3 likely reflects a read error. The chain recombines TRBV20-1 with TRBJ1-1; the match to TRBD1 covers 7 bases. The CDR3 has 18 amino acids. Losses at the gene ends were 0 bases for V and 1 base for J; bases not matched to a gene: 14. The V gene's germline CDR1 is DFQATT and CDR2 SNEGSKA (reference sequence). The CDR3 region has the DNA TGCAGTGCTAGAGACCGAAGACAGGGACGGTACCCGAACACTGAAGCTTTCTCT. This translates into CSARDRRQGRYPNTEAFS.

The chain combines TRBV4-3 with TRBJ1-4, with a possible D match to TRBD1 (6 bases). The CDR3 totals 18 residues. The germline CDR1 and CDR2 sequences are LGHNA and YSLEER. V was shortened by 0 bases and J by 1 base, with 15 bases between the two germline ends. Here the CDR3 DNA reads TGCGCCAGCAGCCAAGATGATCCGGGGGCAGAAACTAATGAAAAACTGTTTTTT. Residues: CASSQDDPGAETNEKLFF.

The rearrangement links TRBV27 to TRBJ2-7, with TRBD1 identical over 8 bases. The CDR3 consists of 15 residues. Germline V gene sequence: CDR1 MNHEY, CDR2 SMNVEV (reference sequence). The V segment lost 4 bases and the J segment 3 bases; nucleotides outside the gene matches: 8. Here the CDR3 reads CASSSVGTGHYEQYV. The CDR3 DNA is TGTGCCAGCAGTTCCGTCGGGACAGGACACTACGAGCAGTACGTC.

This clonotype was seen a few times. The chain recombines TRBV20-1 with TRBJ2-3, with 7 bases lining up with TRBD1. Germline assignment: CDR1 DFQATT and CDR2 SNEGSKA (reference sequence). The CDR3 runs to 12 residues. V lost 4 bases, J lost 5 bases, and 3 bases stayed unmatched. CDR3 sequence: CSATTGLDTQYF. In nucleotides, the CDR3 is TGCAGTGCTACGACAGGGTTAGATACGCAGTATTTT.

A few counts support this clonotype. The CDR3: CALYGGTTDTQYF. For the CDR3, the DNA is TGTGCCCTCTACGGGGGGACCACAGATACGCAGTATTTT. The chain has TRBV6-1 and TRBJ2-3; 7 nucleotides align to TRBD2. Germline V gene sequence: CDR1 MNHNS, CDR2 SASEGT. Unmatched junction bases numbered 7, after V lost 11 bases and J lost 2 bases. The CDR3 has 13 residues.